The 21 T cell receptor beta chains in this list originate from one sample, sequenced in a study of blood T cell repertoires in COVID-19. Profiling relied on immunoSEQ multiplex PCR, and the TCRdb table lists in-frame clones only, not all of them. The table has approximately 250,000 clones, roughly 85% seen once. What was sequenced was peripheral blood. The receptor source for this set is a man aged 55 to 70 who had recovered from COVID-19.

A few counts support this clone. V usage is TRBV6-5 and J usage is TRBJ2-1, with 9 bases identical to TRBD1. There are 15 residues in the CDR3. Looked up from germline, CDR1 is MNHEY and CDR2 is SVGAGI. With 0 bases clipped from V and 7 bases from J, the junction kept 4 bases outside the gene matches. The CDR3 is CASSYSGTGYNEQFF. In nucleotides, the CDR3 is TGTGCCAGCAGTTACTCCGGGACAGGGTATAATGAGCAGTTCTTC.

The chain combines TRBV5-4 with TRBJ2-7; 12 nucleotides align to TRBD1. V lost 4 bases and J lost 6; bases outside the gene matches: 8. Germline-derived CDR1 and CDR2 are SGHNT and YYREEE (reference sequence). The CDR3 length is 15 residues. The CDR3 DNA sequence: TGTGCCAGCAGCCCACCGGGACAGGGGGCCTTCGAGCAGTACTTC. Protein: CASSPPGQGAFEQYF.

The rearrangement joins TRBV7-9 to TRBJ2-5; D perhaps matches TRBD2 (6 bases). The ends were cut back, 10 bases at V and 4 bases at J, with 19 bases in the middle. CDR1 is SEHNR and CDR2 is FQNEAQ in the germline V gene (reference sequence). The CDR3 loop spans 14 amino acids. DNA of the CDR3: TGTGCCACCCAGTGGGGGTCCGGGGGAGAGACCCAGTACTTC. Translation: CATQWGSGGETQYF. The full variable domain, rest sourced from reference TRBV7-9 and TRBJ2-5, is DTGVSQNPRHKITKRGQNVTFRCDPISEHNRLYWYRQTLGQGPEFLTYFQNEAQLEKSRLLSDRFSAERPKGSFSTLEIQRTEQGDSAMYLCATQWGSGGETQYFGPGTRLLVL.

Written as DNA, the CDR3 is TGCGCCAGCAGACGGACAGGGATGAACACTGAAGCTTTCTTT. This sequence encodes CASRRTGMNTEAFF. J is TRBJ1-1 and V is TRBV5-1; 8 bases are a match to TRBD1. Germline-derived CDR1 and CDR2 are SGHRS and YFSETQ. The CDR3 is 14 residues long. V lost 5 bases, J lost 0 bases, and 3 bases stayed unmatched. The full variable domain, in which reference TRBV5-1 and TRBJ1-1 provide the parts outside the CDR3, is KAGVTQTPRYLIKTRGQQVTLSCSPISGHRSVSWYQQTPGQGLQFLFEYFSETQRNKGNFPGRFSGRQFSNSRSEMNVSTLELGDSALYLCASRRTGMNTEAFFGQGTRLTVV.

The rearrangement uses TRBV2 and TRBJ2-7, with a weak D call TRBD2 (5 bases). The CDR3 length is 15 residues. V was pared by 0 bases and J by 7 bases, with 16 bases between. Germline V gives CDR1 SNHLY, CDR2 FYNNEI. CDR3 region: CASSEALRVRGEQYF. The DNA of the CDR3 is TGTGCCAGCAGTGAAGCGTTAAGGGTTCGAGGGGAGCAGTACTTC. The full variable domain, in which reference TRBV2 and TRBJ2-7 provide the parts outside the CDR3, is EPEVTQTPSHQVTQMGQEVILRCVPISNHLYFYWYRQILGQKVEFLVSFYNNEISEKSEIFDDQFSVERPDGSNFTLKIRSTKLEDSAMYFCASSEALRVRGEQYFGPGTRLTVT.

The CDR3 protein is CAWSLGQGGYNEKLFF. In DNA, the CDR3 is TGTGCCTGGAGTCTCGGACAGGGGGGATATAATGAAAAACTGTTTTTT. V gene TRBV30 combines with J gene TRBJ1-4; 10 bases line up with TRBD1. The CDR3 has 16 residues. V gave up 2 bases and J gave up 4 bases; unmatched junction bases: 7. The germline gives CDR1 GTSNPN, CDR2 SVGIG (reference sequence).

This chain uses TRBV29-1 with TRBJ2-3, with 9 nucleotides matching TRBD1. Germline-derived CDR1 and CDR2 are SQVTM and ANQGSEA. V lost 7 bases to trimming and J lost 3 bases; unmatched junction nucleotides: 5. This CDR3 is 13 amino acids long. CDR3 protein: CSGGQGVTDTQYF. The CDR3 nucleotides are TGCAGCGGGGGACAGGGAGTAACAGATACGCAGTATTTT.

This chain connects TRBV27 to TRBJ2-3; D is perhaps TRBD2 (6 bases). Trimming took off 6 bases at V and 0 bases at J, with 19 bases between the two ends. CDR1 and CDR2 (germline): MNHEY, SMNVEV (reference sequence). The CDR3 length is 17 residues. CDR3 sequence (DNA): TGTGCCAGCAGCGGAATCTTTACCGGGACTAGCACAGATACGCAGTATTTT. Translating gives CASSGIFTGTSTDTQYF.

This chain links TRBV28 with TRBJ1-3; 7 nucleotides align to TRBD1. V lost 5 bases, J lost 4 bases, and 11 bases stayed unmatched. This CDR3 is built from 16 residues. Germline V gives CDR1 MDHEN, CDR2 SYDVKM. The CDR3 coding sequence is TGTGCCAGCAGTACCAAAAACAGGGGTTGGGGAAACACCATATATTTT. Translation gives CASSTKNRGWGNTIYF.

The V call is TRBV10-1, the J call TRBJ2-1; D is perhaps TRBD2 (6 bases). The CDR3 has 14 residues. Per germline, CDR1 WNHNN and CDR2 SYGVQD (reference sequence). V gave up 3 bases and J gave up 8 bases, with 14 bases separating them. The CDR3: CASSDSSAHDEQFF. The CDR3, as DNA: TGCGCCAGCAGTGACTCTAGCGCTCATGATGAGCAGTTCTTC.

The rearrangement uses TRBV18 and TRBJ1-1; D may be TRBD1 (6 bases). Trimming stripped 3 bases from V and 1 base from J, with 15 bases between. CDR1 and CDR2 (germline): KGHSH, LQKENI. There are 16 residues in the CDR3. The CDR3 DNA reads TGTGCCAGCTCACCGGTCCAGGGGAGGGCGAACACTGAAGCTTTCTTT. Encoded protein: CASSPVQGRANTEAFF.

A remark on this clone: The junction and the germline gene differ at one end; a read error may be behind it. The rearrangement uses TRBV7-9 and TRBJ2-3; possible D gene TRBD2, 5 bases. This CDR3 has 14 amino acids. CDR1 is SEHNR, CDR2 FQNEAQ, per germline (reference sequence). The CDR3 spells CASRAGYRQDTQYF. The CDR3 DNA sequence: TGTGCCAGCAGGGCGGGCTACCGACAAGATACACAGTATTTT.

This clone occurred once. CDR3 sequence (DNA): TGCGCCAGCAGCTTCACAGCGGGAGTTTCCTACAATGAGCAGTTCTTC. Residues: CASSFTAGVSYNEQFF. The rearrangement uses TRBV5-1 and TRBJ2-1; TRBD2 agrees at 8 bases. The CDR3 spans 16 residues. The germline V gene encodes CDR1 SGHRS and CDR2 YFSETQ. J lost 1 base, V lost 2 bases, and 5 bases had no gene match.

This chain links TRBV19 with TRBJ2-1, with no clear D. The CDR3 spans 13 residues. Between the trimmed V and J ends, which lost 7 bases and 7 bases, there was a span of 14 bases. Germline CDR1 LNHDA, CDR2 SQIVND (reference sequence). In DNA, the CDR3 is TGTGCCAGTACCAATAGAGGATATAATGAGCAGTTCTTC. Translated: CASTNRGYNEQFF.

There are a few counts of this clone. The genes are TRBV5-6 and TRBJ1-2; D may be TRBD1 (5 bases). The CDR3 has 14 residues. Germline V lookup: CDR1 SGHDT, CDR2 YYEEEE. The V end lost 4 bases, the J end lost 4 bases, and 14 bases lay between the germline ends. In DNA, the CDR3 is TGTGCCAGCAGCCCCCCAACGGGGGTCTATGGCTACACCTTC. Protein: CASSPPTGVYGYTF.

The table lists this clone with a few counts. The chain carries TRBV12-3 or TRBV12-4 and TRBJ2-7; tentatively, D is TRBD2 (6 bases). V gave up 10 bases and J gave up 1 base, with 14 bases separating them. The CDR3 loop spans 13 amino acids. The CDR3 bases are TGTGCCACCAAGGAGGGGAGATCCTACGAGCAGTACTTC. Translating gives CATKEGRSYEQYF.

This clone is a singleton in its sample. The chain has TRBV3-1 (or the pseudogene TRBV3-2) and TRBJ2-7, with TRBD2 as a possible D gene (6 bases). V was trimmed by 3 bases and J by 3 bases, leaving 9 bases between them. CDR3 length: 13 residues. Germline values: CDR1 LGHDT, CDR2 YNNKEL (reference sequence). The CDR3, as DNA: TGTGCCAGCAGCCAGCGGGACGGCTACGAGCAGTACTTC. Amino acid sequence: CASSQRDGYEQYF.

The CDR3 region has the DNA TGCGCCAGCAGCGAAAAGGGGCAGGGGTGGTCCTACGAGCAGTACTTC. The encoded protein is CASSEKGQGWSYEQYF. This chain uses TRBV4-1 with TRBJ2-7, with D possibly matching TRBD1 (6 bases). Trimming removed 5 bases at V and 1 base at J, with 18 bases between. Germline lookup yields CDR1 MGHRA and CDR2 YSYEKL. The CDR3 is made up of 16 amino acids.

Only a few counts were recorded for this clone. This chain connects TRBV5-4 to TRBJ2-2; D possibly corresponds to TRBD2 (6 bases). The CDR3 is 15 residues long. Per the germline V gene, CDR1 is SGHNT and CDR2 is YYREEE (reference sequence). Trimming stripped 2 bases from V and 0 bases from J, with 8 bases between. CDR3 DNA sequence: TGTGCCAGCAGCTTATGGGGGGCGAACACCGGGGAGCTGTTTTTT. Amino acids: CASSLWGANTGELFF.

This clone was recorded only once. This chain uses TRBV6-2 or TRBV6-3 with TRBJ1-5, with D perhaps TRBD1 (6 bases). Trimming removed 0 bases from V and 6 bases from J, with 12 bases in between. There are 15 residues in the CDR3. Germline-derived CDR1 and CDR2 are MNHEY and SVGEGT. The CDR3 sequence: CASSYSGGLVQPQHF. Here the CDR3 DNA reads TGTGCCAGCAGTTACTCGGGGGGGCTGGTTCAGCCCCAGCATTTT.

This chain connects TRBV5-5 to TRBJ2-7; 9 bases align to TRBD1. Germline V CDR1 and CDR2: SGHKS, YYEKEE (reference sequence). The CDR3 is made up of 16 amino acids. V shed 4 bases, J shed 4 bases, and the junction held 12 bases outside the gene matches. CDR3 in amino acids: CASSLPRTGDRYEQYF. As DNA, the CDR3 is TGTGCCAGCAGCCTGCCTAGGACAGGGGATCGTTACGAGCAGTACTTC.